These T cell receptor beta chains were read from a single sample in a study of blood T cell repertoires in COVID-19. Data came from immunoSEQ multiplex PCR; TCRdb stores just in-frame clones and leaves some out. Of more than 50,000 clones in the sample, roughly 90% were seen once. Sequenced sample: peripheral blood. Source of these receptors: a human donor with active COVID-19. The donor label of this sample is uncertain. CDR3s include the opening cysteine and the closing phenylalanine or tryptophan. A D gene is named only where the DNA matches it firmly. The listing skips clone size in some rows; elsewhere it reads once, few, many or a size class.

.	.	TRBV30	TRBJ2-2	CAWSPRGWGINTGELFF	TGTGCCTGGAGCCCCCGCGGGTGGGGAATTAACACCGGGGAGCTGTTTTTT
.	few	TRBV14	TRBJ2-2	CASSQDDLRGGELFF	TGTGCCAGCAGCCAAGACGACCTTAGGGGCGGGGAGCTGTTTTTT
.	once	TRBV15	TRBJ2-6	CATSRGGGANVLTF	TGTGCCACCAGCAGAGGAGGTGGGGCCAACGTCCTGACTTTC
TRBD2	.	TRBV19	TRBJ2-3	CASSIAGGSTDTQYF	TGTGCCAGTAGTATTGCGGGGGGTAGCACAGATACGCAGTATTTT
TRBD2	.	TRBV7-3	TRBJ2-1	CASSETTSGRVNEQFF	TGTGCCAGCAGCGAAACTACTAGCGGGAGGGTCAATGAGCAGTTCTTC
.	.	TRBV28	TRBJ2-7	CASSAHRGQLAGNRDYEQYF	TGTGCCAGCAGTGCGCACAGGGGGCAACTAGCGGGAAATCGAGACTACGAGCAGTACTTC
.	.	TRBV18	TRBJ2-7	CASSPLSSYEQYF	TGTGCCAGCTCACCCCTGAGCTCCTACGAGCAGTACTTC
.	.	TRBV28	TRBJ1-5	CASSPTGSSNQPQHF	TGTGCCAGCAGTCCCACAGGGAGTAGCAATCAGCCCCAGCATTTT
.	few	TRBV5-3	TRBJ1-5	CASPTGPFYSNQPQHF	TGTGCCAGCCCAACAGGGCCTTTTTATAGCAATCAGCCCCAGCATTTT
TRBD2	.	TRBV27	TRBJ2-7	CASSQREGPYEQYF	TGTGCCAGCAGCCAGCGGGAGGGTCCTTACGAGCAGTACTTC
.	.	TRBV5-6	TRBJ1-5	CASSLGQGGWQPQHF	TGTGCCAGCAGCTTGGGTCAGGGAGGGTGGCAGCCCCAGCATTTT
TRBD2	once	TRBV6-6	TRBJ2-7	CASSYSSLAANEQYF	TGTGCCAGCAGTTACTCGAGTCTAGCGGCAAACGAGCAGTACTTC
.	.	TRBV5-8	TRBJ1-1	CASRLVSGPRSTEAFF	TGTGCCAGCAGACTGGTGTCAGGGCCTCGGAGCACTGAAGCTTTCTTT
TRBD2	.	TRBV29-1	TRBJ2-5	CSVETSGSQTQYF	TGCAGCGTTGAGACTAGCGGATCCCAGACCCAGTACTTC
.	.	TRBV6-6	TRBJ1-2	CASSKTGNGYTF	TGTGCCAGCAGCAAAACCGGTAATGGCTACACCTTC